The TCR beta chain under discussion was sequenced for a study of CD8 T cells in Susac syndrome. This clonotype has only one observation. After extraction with the RNeasy kit, about 0.45 to 1 ug of the RNA was reverse transcribed using random hexamers. It was immunoSEQ multiplex PCR that amplified TCR beta CDR3 across 54 Vbeta and 13 Jbeta. TCRdb re-called the immunoSEQ multiplex PCR reads through MiXCR, storing one row per CDR3 protein. Seen here are 200,000 to 250,000 distinct CDR3 sequences, 95% observed once, and the top ten hold around 0.099%. The sample taken for sequencing was CD4+ T cells from PBMCs. The receptor was isolated from a human donor with multiple sclerosis.

Here the CDR3 DNA reads TGCAGTGGCACGACAGGCACAGATACGCAGTATTTT. Translated: CSGTTGTDTQYF. This sequence joins TRBV20-1 and TRBJ2-3, with a tentative D call TRBD1 (5 bases). The V and J ends lost 7 bases and 1 base respectively, with 9 bases between them. The CDR3 is 12 residues long. CDR1 DFQATT and CDR2 SNEGSKA come from the germline V gene (reference sequence).